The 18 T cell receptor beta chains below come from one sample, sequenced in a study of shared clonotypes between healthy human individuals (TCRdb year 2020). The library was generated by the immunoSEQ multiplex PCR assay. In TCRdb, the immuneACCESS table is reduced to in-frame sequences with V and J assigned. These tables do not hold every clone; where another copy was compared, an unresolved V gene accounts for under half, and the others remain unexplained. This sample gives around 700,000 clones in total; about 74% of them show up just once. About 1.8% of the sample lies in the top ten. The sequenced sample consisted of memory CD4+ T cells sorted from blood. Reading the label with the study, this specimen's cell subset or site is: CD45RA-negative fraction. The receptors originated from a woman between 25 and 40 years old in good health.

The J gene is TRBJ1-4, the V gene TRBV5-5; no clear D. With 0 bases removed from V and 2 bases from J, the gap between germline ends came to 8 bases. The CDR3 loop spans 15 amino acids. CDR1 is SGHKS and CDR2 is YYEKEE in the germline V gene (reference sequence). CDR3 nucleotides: TGTGCCAGCAGCTTGGTTCCGGATACTAATGAAAAACTGTTTTTT. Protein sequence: CASSLVPDTNEKLFF.

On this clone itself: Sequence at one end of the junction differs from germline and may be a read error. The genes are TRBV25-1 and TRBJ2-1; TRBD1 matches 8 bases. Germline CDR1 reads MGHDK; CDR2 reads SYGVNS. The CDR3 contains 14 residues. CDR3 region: CASTEGQGYNEQFF. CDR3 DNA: TGTGCCAGCACTGAAGGACAGGGCTACAATGAGCAGTTCTTC.

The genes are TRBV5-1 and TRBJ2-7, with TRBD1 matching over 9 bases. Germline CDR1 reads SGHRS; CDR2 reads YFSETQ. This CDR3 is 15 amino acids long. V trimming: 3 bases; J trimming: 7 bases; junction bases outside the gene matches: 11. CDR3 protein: CASSWGDRDLREQYF. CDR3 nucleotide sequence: TGCGCCAGCAGCTGGGGGGACAGGGACCTGCGAGAGCAGTACTTC.

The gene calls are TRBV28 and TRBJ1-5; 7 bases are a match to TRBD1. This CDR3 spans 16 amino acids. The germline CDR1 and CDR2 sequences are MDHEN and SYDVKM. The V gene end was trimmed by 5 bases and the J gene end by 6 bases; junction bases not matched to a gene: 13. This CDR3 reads CASSHKTGVFRQPQHF. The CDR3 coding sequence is TGTGCCAGCAGTCACAAAACAGGGGTGTTCCGTCAGCCCCAGCATTTT. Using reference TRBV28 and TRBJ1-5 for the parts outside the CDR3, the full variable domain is DVKVTQSSRYLVKRTGEKVFLECVQDMDHENMFWYRQDPGLGLRLIYFSYDVKMKEKGDIPEGYSVSREKKERFSLILESASTNQTSMYLCASSHKTGVFRQPQHFGDGTRLSIL.

The CDR3 is CASRTHGQGNQPQHF. As DNA, the CDR3 is TGTGCCAGCAGGACTCATGGACAGGGCAATCAGCCCCAGCATTTT. J is TRBJ1-5 and V is TRBV6-1; 7 positions agree with TRBD1. Germline values: CDR1 MNHNS, CDR2 SASEGT. The CDR3 has 15 amino acids. Trimming removed 6 bases from V and 2 bases from J; junction bases left unmatched: 7.

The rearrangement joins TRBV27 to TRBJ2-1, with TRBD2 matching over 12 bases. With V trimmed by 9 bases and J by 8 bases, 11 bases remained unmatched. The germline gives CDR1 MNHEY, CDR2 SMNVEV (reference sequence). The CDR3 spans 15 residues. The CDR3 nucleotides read TGTGCCAGTCGAAAGACTAGCGGGAGTTACGATGAGCAGTTCTTC. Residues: CASRKTSGSYDEQFF.

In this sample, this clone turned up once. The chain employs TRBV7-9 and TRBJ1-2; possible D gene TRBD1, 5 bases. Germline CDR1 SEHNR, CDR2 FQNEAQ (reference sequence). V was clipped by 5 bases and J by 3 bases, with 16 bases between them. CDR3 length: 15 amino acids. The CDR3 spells CASSPGPDGDYGYTF. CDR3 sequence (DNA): TGTGCCAGCAGCCCAGGGCCGGACGGAGACTATGGCTACACCTTC. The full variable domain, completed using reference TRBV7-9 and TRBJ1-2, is DTGVSQNPRHKITKRGQNVTFRCDPISEHNRLYWYRQTLGQGPEFLTYFQNEAQLEKSRLLSDRFSAERPKGSFSTLEIQRTEQGDSAMYLCASSPGPDGDYGYTFGSGTRLTVV.

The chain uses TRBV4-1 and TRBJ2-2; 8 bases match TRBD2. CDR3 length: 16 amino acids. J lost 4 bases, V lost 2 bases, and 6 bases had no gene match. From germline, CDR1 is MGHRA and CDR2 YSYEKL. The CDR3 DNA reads TGCGCCAGCAGCCAACAACTAGCGGAGCTCACCGGGGAGCTGTTTTTT. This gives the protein CASSQQLAELTGELFF.

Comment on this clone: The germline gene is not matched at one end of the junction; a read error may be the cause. CDR3 sequence: CASSPVPRAGYIF. CDR3 DNA sequence: TGTGCCAGCAGTCCCGTTCCCAGGGCCGGCTACATCTTC. The V and J genes are TRBV27 and TRBJ1-2; perhaps TRBD1 as D (5 bases). This CDR3 is built from 13 residues. CDR1 is MNHEY and CDR2 is SMNVEV in the germline V gene (reference sequence).

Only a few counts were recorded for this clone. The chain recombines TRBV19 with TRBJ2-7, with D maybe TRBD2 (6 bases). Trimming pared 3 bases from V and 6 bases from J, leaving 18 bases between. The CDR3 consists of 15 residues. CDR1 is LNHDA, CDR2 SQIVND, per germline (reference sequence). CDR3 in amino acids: CASSMNGGNEGEQYF. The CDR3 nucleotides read TGTGCCAGTAGTATGAACGGAGGGAACGAGGGCGAGCAGTACTTC.

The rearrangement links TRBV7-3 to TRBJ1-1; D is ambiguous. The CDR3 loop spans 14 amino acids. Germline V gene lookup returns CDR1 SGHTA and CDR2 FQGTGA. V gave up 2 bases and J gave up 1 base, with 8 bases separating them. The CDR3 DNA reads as TGTGCCAGCAGCTTATCTTCAGGGAACACTGAAGCTTTCTTT. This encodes CASSLSSGNTEAFF. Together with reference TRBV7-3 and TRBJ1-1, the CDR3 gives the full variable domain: GAGVSQTPSNKVTEKGKYVELRCDPISGHTALYWYRQSLGQGPEFLIYFQGTGAADDSGLPNDRFFAVRPEGSVSTLKIQRTERGDSAVYLCASSLSSGNTEAFFGQGTRLTVV.

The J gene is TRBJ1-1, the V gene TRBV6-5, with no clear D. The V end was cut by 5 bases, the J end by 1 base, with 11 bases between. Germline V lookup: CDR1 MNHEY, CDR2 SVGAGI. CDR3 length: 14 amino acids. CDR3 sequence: CASSRKTQNTEAFF. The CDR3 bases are TGTGCCAGCAGTCGAAAGACCCAGAACACTGAAGCTTTCTTT.

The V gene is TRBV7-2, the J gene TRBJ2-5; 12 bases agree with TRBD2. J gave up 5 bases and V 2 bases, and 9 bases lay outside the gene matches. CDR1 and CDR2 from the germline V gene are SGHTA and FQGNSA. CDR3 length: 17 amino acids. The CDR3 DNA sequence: TGTGCCAGCAGCTTAACGGGAAGACTAGCGGGAGTTGAGACCCAGTACTTC. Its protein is CASSLTGRLAGVETQYF.

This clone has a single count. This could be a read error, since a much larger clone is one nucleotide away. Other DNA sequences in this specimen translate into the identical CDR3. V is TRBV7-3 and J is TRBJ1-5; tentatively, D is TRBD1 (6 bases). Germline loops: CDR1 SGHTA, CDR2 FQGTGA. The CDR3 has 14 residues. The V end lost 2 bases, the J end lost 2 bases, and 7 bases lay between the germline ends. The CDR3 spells CASSLEGGNQPQHF. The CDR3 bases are TGTGCCAGCAGCTTAGAGGGGGGCAATCAGCCCCAGCATTTT.

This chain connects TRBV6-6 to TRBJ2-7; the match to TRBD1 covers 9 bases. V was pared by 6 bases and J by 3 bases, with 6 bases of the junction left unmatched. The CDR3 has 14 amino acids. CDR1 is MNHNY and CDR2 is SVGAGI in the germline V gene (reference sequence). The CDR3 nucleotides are TGTGCCAGCAGCCGAGGGACAGGGATCTACGAGCAGTACTTC. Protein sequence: CASSRGTGIYEQYF.

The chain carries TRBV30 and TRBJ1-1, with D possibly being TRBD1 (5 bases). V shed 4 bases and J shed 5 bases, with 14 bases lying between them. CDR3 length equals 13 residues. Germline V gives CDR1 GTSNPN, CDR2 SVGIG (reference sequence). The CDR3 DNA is TGTGCCTGGATCCAGGGCGGTAAAACTGAAGCTTTCTTT. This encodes CAWIQGGKTEAFF. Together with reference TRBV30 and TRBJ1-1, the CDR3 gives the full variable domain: SQTIHQWPATLVQPVGSPLSLECTVEGTSNPNLYWYRQAAGRGLQLLFYSVGIGQISSEVPQNLSASRPQDRQFILSSKKLLLSDSGFYLCAWIQGGKTEAFFGQGTRLTVV.

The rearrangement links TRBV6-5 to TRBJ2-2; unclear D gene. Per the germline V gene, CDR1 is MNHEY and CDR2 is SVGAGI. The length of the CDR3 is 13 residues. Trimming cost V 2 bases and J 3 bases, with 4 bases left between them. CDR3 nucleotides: TGTGCCAGCAGTTACGGTGACACCGGGGAGCTGTTTTTT. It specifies CASSYGDTGELFF.

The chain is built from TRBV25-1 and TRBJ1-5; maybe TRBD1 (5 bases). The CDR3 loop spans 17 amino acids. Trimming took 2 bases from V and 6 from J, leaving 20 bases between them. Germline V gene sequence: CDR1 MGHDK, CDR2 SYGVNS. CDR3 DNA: TGTGCCAGCAGTGAAGGGGAGGGGCTGCAGGAGGGTCAGCCCCAGCATTTT. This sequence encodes CASSEGEGLQEGQPQHF.